This passage covers 27 T cell receptor beta chains from one sample sequenced in a study of T-cell reconstitution after alpha-beta-depleted transplantation in children. The library targeted TCRbeta and was prepared with unique molecular identifiers. Via MiXCR, TCRdb re-called the PCR reads, giving one row per CDR3 protein. The sample holds fewer than 120,000 distinct CDR3 sequences; approximately 10% are singletons and the top ten take about 7.3%. This sample comprised PBMCs from the stem cell graft donor, obtained from the stem cell graft. These receptors were collected from a human donor who donated a stem cell graft to a child with acute lymphoblastic leukemia.

This clonotype was detected ten times or more. The rearrangement links TRBV12-3 or TRBV12-4 to TRBJ2-7; the match to TRBD1 covers 8 bases. The CDR3 loop spans 16 amino acids. J gave up 6 bases and V 5 bases, and 15 bases lay outside the gene matches. The DNA for the CDR3 is TGTGCCAGCAGTCGAGGTGGGGGCAGGGGGCCAAGCGAGCAGTACTTC. As protein: CASSRGGGRGPSEQYF.

This clonotype was counted ten times or more. The chain carries TRBV20-1 and TRBJ2-4, with 7 bases lining up with TRBD1. The CDR3 covers 11 residues. J gave up 9 bases and V 5 bases, and 4 bases lay outside the gene matches. Germline V lookup: CDR1 DFQATT, CDR2 SNEGSKA (reference sequence). DNA for the CDR3: TGCAGTGCTCCCGGACAGGCCATTCAGTACTTC. It codes for CSAPGQAIQYF.

At least ten counts were recorded for this clonotype. The gene calls are TRBV7-8 and TRBJ1-4, with a tentative D call TRBD1 (6 bases). V lost 0 bases to trimming and J lost 8 bases, with 19 bases between them. Looked up from germline, CDR1 is SGHVS and CDR2 is FQNEAQ. CDR3 size: 17 residues. Written as DNA, the CDR3 is TGTGCCAGCAGCTTAGCATTGTTCAGGGGCGCACAGGAAAAACTGTTTTTT. Translation: CASSLALFRGAQEKLFF.

This clonotype was observed many times. V usage is TRBV11-3 and J usage is TRBJ2-1; 14 nucleotides align to TRBD2. With V trimmed by 4 bases and J by 3 bases, 8 bases remained unmatched. Germline CDR1 SGHNT, CDR2 YENEEA. The CDR3 is 18 amino acids. The CDR3 region is CASSWGLAGVDYYNEQFF. The CDR3 DNA reads as TGTGCCAGCAGCTGGGGACTAGCGGGGGTCGATTACTACAATGAGCAGTTCTTC.

The rearrangement links TRBV6-2 or TRBV6-3 to TRBJ2-1; TRBD2 matches at 8 bases. The CDR3 runs to 16 residues. The germline gives CDR1 MNHEY, CDR2 SVGEGT. Trimming took 1 base from V and 9 from J; bases not matched to a gene: 11. CDR3 sequence: CASSYLAGTRLFEQFF. The CDR3 coding sequence is TGTGCCAGCAGTTACTTAGCCGGGACTAGATTGTTTGAGCAGTTCTTC.

Ten or more counts support this clonotype. The rearrangement joins TRBV5-1 to TRBJ2-2; D gene unclear. Trimming left V 0 bases short and J 4 bases short, with 13 bases between. CDR1 and CDR2 from the germline V gene are SGHRS and YFSETQ. This CDR3 region has 16 residues. DNA for the CDR3: TGCGCCAGCAGCTTGGCGGGCAGCCTCGGCACCGGGGAGCTGTTTTTT. Its translation: CASSLAGSLGTGELFF.

As for this clonotype: It may be a read error: a sequence one base away is much more abundant. V and J are TRBV19 and TRBJ1-3; TRBD1 might be the D (5 bases). Looked up from germline, CDR1 is LNHDA and CDR2 is SQIVND (reference sequence). V was cut by 6 bases and J by 8 bases, with 20 bases left in between. This CDR3 has 15 amino acids. For the CDR3, the DNA is TGTGCCAGTAGAATATCGGCGGTAAGGACACACACCATATATTTT. It codes for CASRISAVRTHTIYF.

The table lists this clonotype with many counts. V usage is TRBV13 and J usage is TRBJ2-7; the match to TRBD2 covers 15 bases. Germline V gene lookup returns CDR1 PRHDT and CDR2 FYEKMQ (reference sequence). This CDR3 has 22 residues. The ends lost 5 bases at V and 0 bases at J; junction bases unmatched: 20. The CDR3 reads CASSRGLAGGKRISGNSYEQYF. CDR3 nucleotide sequence: TGTGCCAGCAGCCGCGGACTAGCGGGGGGGAAACGTATATCTGGGAACTCCTACGAGCAGTACTTC.

This clonotype was observed at least ten times. The chain carries TRBV12-3 or TRBV12-4 and TRBJ2-1; TRBD2 agrees at 10 bases. With 5 bases clipped from V and 6 bases from J, the junction kept 13 bases outside the gene matches. The CDR3 covers 17 residues. As DNA, the CDR3 is TGTGCCAGCAGTCTGTCTTTTAGCGGGGGGTCGGGCAATGAGCAGTTCTTC. This gives the protein CASSLSFSGGSGNEQFF.

This sequence joins TRBV19 and TRBJ2-1, with a possible D match to TRBD1 (6 bases). The CDR3 loop spans 14 amino acids. CDR1 LNHDA and CDR2 SQIVND come from the germline V gene (reference sequence). With 9 bases removed from V and 2 bases from J, the gap between germline ends came to 14 bases. CDR3: CASANRDTYNEQFF. The CDR3 DNA sequence: TGTGCCAGCGCGAACAGGGACACCTACAATGAGCAGTTCTTC.

In its sample, this clonotype was seen many times. The chain uses TRBV27 and TRBJ2-3, with 9 bases identical to TRBD1. The junction had 4 bases not matched to a gene; V was cut back by 5 bases and J by 4 bases. The CDR3 loop spans 14 amino acids. Germline V gene data show CDR1 as MNHEY and CDR2 as SMNVEV (reference sequence). The CDR3 sequence is CASSRTGAPDTQYF. The DNA for the CDR3 is TGTGCCAGCAGTCGGACAGGGGCCCCAGATACGCAGTATTTT.

This clonotype was seen many times. The chain links TRBV27 to TRBJ2-1; D could derive from TRBD1 or TRBD2 (5 bases each). Looked up from germline, CDR1 is MNHEY and CDR2 is SMNVEV (reference sequence). V gave up 5 bases and J gave up 7 bases, with 12 bases separating them. The CDR3 is 13 amino acids. The CDR3 region has the DNA TGTGCCAGCAGTGTGCCGGGACGTAATGAGCAGTTCTTC. Its protein product is CASSVPGRNEQFF.

This clonotype was seen at least ten times. The V gene is TRBV25-1, the J gene TRBJ2-7, with no clear D. The germline CDR1 and CDR2 sequences are MGHDK and SYGVNS. The CDR3 is made up of 13 amino acids. Trimming cost V 2 bases and J 2 bases, with 7 bases left between them. As DNA, the CDR3 is TGTGCCAGCAGTGAAAGGGTAGCCTACGAGCAGTACTTC. Translating gives CASSERVAYEQYF.

This clonotype was counted ten times or more. The chain carries TRBV11-2 and TRBJ2-2; 7 positions match TRBD1. The CDR3 runs to 18 residues. The junction had 14 bases not matched to a gene; V was cut back by 4 bases and J by 3 bases. Germline CDR1 reads SGHAT; CDR2 reads FQNNGV. CDR3 coding DNA: TGTGCCAGCAGCTCCCAAAAACCTCAGGGGGTCGACACCGGGGAGCTGTTTTTT. This encodes CASSSQKPQGVDTGELFF.

This clonotype has a count of ten or more. The chain links TRBV27 to TRBJ2-7, with D tentatively TRBD1 or TRBD2 (5 bases each). The CDR3 consists of 15 residues. Germline values: CDR1 MNHEY, CDR2 SMNVEV (reference sequence). The germline V and J ends were trimmed by 3 bases and 5 bases, with 17 bases remaining between them. The CDR3 loop is CASSFRVGVMDEQYF. CDR3 nucleotide sequence: TGTGCCAGCAGTTTCAGGGTGGGGGTGATGGACGAGCAGTACTTC.

The CDR3 reads CASRYGNNSPLHF. CDR3 in DNA: TGTGCCAGCCGATATGGAAATAATTCACCCCTCCACTTT. The chain combines TRBV12-3 or TRBV12-4 with TRBJ1-6, with unresolved D. The CDR3 spans 13 residues. V was clipped by 8 bases and J by 5 bases, with 10 bases between them.

This clonotype occurred many times. The CDR3, as DNA: TGTGCCACCAGCCTATGGACTAGCGGGGAATACAATGAGCAGTTCTTC. Protein sequence: CATSLWTSGEYNEQFF. This chain connects TRBV15 to TRBJ2-1; 12 bases map to TRBD2. Looked up from germline, CDR1 is LNHNV and CDR2 is YYDKDF (reference sequence). Germline trimming cut 5 bases from V and 4 bases from J; bases unmatched to any gene: 6. This CDR3 spans 16 amino acids.

This clonotype appeared many times. The V and J genes are TRBV28 and TRBJ2-7, with 12 bases that match TRBD2. The CDR3 covers 17 residues. CDR1 and CDR2 from the germline V gene are MDHEN and SYDVKM. The J segment lost 0 bases and the V segment lost 4 bases, leaving 7 bases of the junction unmatched. The CDR3: CASSSRLAGEVSYEQYF. The CDR3 bases are TGTGCCAGCAGTTCCCGACTAGCGGGAGAGGTCTCCTACGAGCAGTACTTC.

This clonotype was recorded many times. This chain links TRBV24-1 with TRBJ2-1; TRBD2 is a possible D gene (7 bases). CDR1 and CDR2 (germline): KGHDR, SFDVKD. The CDR3 loop spans 15 amino acids. V was pared by 5 bases and J by 7 bases, with 17 bases between. The CDR3 here is CATSGSGGGRNEQFF. Written as DNA, the CDR3 is TGTGCCACCAGTGGCTCTGGGGGGGGCAGGAATGAGCAGTTCTTC.

This clonotype was recorded many times. The chain recombines TRBV9 with TRBJ2-3; possibly TRBD1 for D (6 bases). The ends were cut back, 6 bases at V and 0 bases at J, with 14 bases in the middle. This CDR3 contains 15 residues. Germline lookup yields CDR1 SGDLS and CDR2 YYNGEE. CDR3 nucleotide sequence: TGTGCCAGCACCACAGGGCCTCCTAGCACAGATACGCAGTATTTT. Translating it yields CASTTGPPSTDTQYF.

This clonotype has at least ten counts. The chain employs TRBV7-2 and TRBJ1-2; 10 bases map to TRBD1. Germline CDR1 and CDR2: SGHTA and FQGNSA. The V and J ends lost 5 bases and 10 bases, in that order; junction bases with no gene match: 13. The CDR3 has 15 residues. CDR3 amino acids: CASSNAGTGERNYTF. The CDR3 DNA follows: TGTGCCAGCAGCAATGCCGGGACAGGGGAAAGGAACTACACCTTC.

In this sample, this clonotype turned up a few times. The chain is built from TRBV7-3 and TRBJ2-3, with 9 bases identical to TRBD2. With V trimmed by 5 bases and J by 4 bases, 13 bases remained unmatched. This CDR3 region has 17 residues. Germline-derived CDR1 and CDR2 are SGHTA and FQGTGA. For the CDR3, the DNA is TGTGCCAGCAGCCCTGCGAGAGTAGCGGGAGTTGCAGATACGCAGTATTTT. Residues: CASSPARVAGVADTQYF.

This clonotype was observed at least ten times. The rearrangement links TRBV10-1 to TRBJ2-3, with no clear D. Germline V gives CDR1 WNHNN, CDR2 SYGVQD (reference sequence). Trimming left V 5 bases short and J 3 bases short, with 6 bases between. The length of the CDR3 is 12 residues. In DNA, the CDR3 is TGCGCCAGCAGTTCGATAACAGATACGCAGTATTTT. Its protein is CASSSITDTQYF.

This clonotype has at least ten counts. The rearrangement uses TRBV7-6 and TRBJ2-7; 8 bases match TRBD2. Germline V gene lookup returns CDR1 SGHVS and CDR2 FNYEAQ. The CDR3 is 15 amino acids. V shed 1 base and J 6 bases; nucleotides not matched to a gene: 8. The CDR3 spells CASSLEGLAGSEQYF. As DNA, the CDR3 is TGTGCCAGCAGCTTAGAGGGATTAGCGGGATCCGAGCAGTACTTC.

This clonotype was counted ten times or more. The V call is TRBV29-1, the J call TRBJ1-2; D is perhaps TRBD1 (5 bases). The CDR3 length is 13 residues. The V gene lost 3 bases and the J gene lost 2 bases, with 10 bases spanning the gap. Germline CDR1 and CDR2: SQVTM and ANQGSEA. The CDR3 region has the DNA TGCAGCGTTGATCCAGGGAAAAACTATGGCTACACCTTC. This translates into CSVDPGKNYGYTF.

The genes are TRBV18 and TRBJ2-1, with 7 bases lining up with TRBD2. V was clipped by 7 bases and J by 8 bases; unmatched bases: 14. This CDR3 comprises 15 residues. Germline V CDR1 and CDR2: KGHSH, LQKENI. In DNA form, the CDR3 reads TGTGCCAGCTTCTCCCGGGCGGGAGCGAGGGATGAGCAGTTCTTC. Translated: CASFSRAGARDEQFF.

This clonotype was seen at least ten times. CDR3 DNA sequence: TGCGCCAGCGGCGGGGGCACTGAAGCTTTCTTT. Its translation: CASGGGTEAFF. The chain uses TRBV5-1 and TRBJ1-1; possible D gene TRBD1, 5 bases. Trimming shortened V by 7 bases and J by 4 bases, and 8 bases separated the two germline ends. The CDR3 has 11 residues. The V gene's germline CDR1 is SGHRS and CDR2 YFSETQ.